Shown below are 4 T cell receptor beta chains from a single sample sequenced in a study of cytotoxic CD8 clonotypes in ibrutinib-treated CLL. Clones were read by immunoSEQ multiplex PCR, and TCRdb kept only the in-frame ones, dropping some. The sample carries 150,000 or so clones, about 84% recorded once. The source was PBMCs, collected after 36 months of ibrutinib treatment. The receptors come from a human donor with chronic lymphocytic leukemia.

This clone has only one observation. The chain couples TRBV7-6 to TRBJ2-5; D is tentatively TRBD1 or TRBD2 (5 bases each). The CDR3 is 17 residues long. The ends were cut back, 1 base at V and 5 bases at J, with 20 bases in the middle. Per germline, CDR1 SGHVS and CDR2 FNYEAQ. CDR3 sequence (DNA): TGTGCCAGCAGCTTAGGGGTCGGGGCTAGCCGGGGTGAGACCCAGTACTTC. Protein sequence: CASSLGVGASRGETQYF.

The chain recombines TRBV10-2 with TRBJ2-7; D perhaps matches TRBD2 (6 bases). This CDR3 comprises 14 residues. Germline V gene lookup returns CDR1 WSHSY and CDR2 SAAADI. V lost 4 bases and J 1 base, leaving 11 bases between the germline ends. CDR3 protein: CASSASGTSYEQYF. In DNA, the CDR3 is TGCGCCAGCAGTGCATCAGGGACTTCCTACGAGCAGTACTTC.

The rearrangement uses TRBV6-1 and TRBJ2-5; 11 bases line up with TRBD2. The CDR3 is made up of 15 amino acids. Germline V gene lookup returns CDR1 MNHNS and CDR2 SASEGT. The J segment lost 5 bases and the V segment lost 4 bases, leaving 6 bases of the junction unmatched. This CDR3 is CASSGTSGFSETQYF. CDR3 sequence (DNA): TGTGCCAGCAGTGGGACTAGCGGGTTTTCGGAGACCCAGTACTTC.

The CDR3 DNA sequence: TGTGCCAGCAGCTTGGAACAAAATGAAAAACTGTTTTTT. Translated, it gives CASSLEQNEKLFF. The V gene is TRBV5-6, the J gene TRBJ1-4; D is undetermined. The CDR3 runs 13 residues. Germline V gene sequence: CDR1 SGHDT, CDR2 YYEEEE. V was trimmed by 0 bases and J by 5 bases, leaving 5 bases between them.